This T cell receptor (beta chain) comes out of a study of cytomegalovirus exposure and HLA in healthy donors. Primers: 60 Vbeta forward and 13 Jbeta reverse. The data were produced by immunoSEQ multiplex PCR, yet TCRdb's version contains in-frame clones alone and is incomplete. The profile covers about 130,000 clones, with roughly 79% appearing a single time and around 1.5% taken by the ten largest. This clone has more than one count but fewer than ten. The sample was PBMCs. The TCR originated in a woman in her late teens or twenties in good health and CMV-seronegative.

In DNA form, the CDR3 reads TGTGCCAGCAGTGACTCTAGCGGCTCTGGGGCCAACGTCCTGACTTTC. This gives the protein CASSDSSGSGANVLTF. The chain links TRBV6-4 to TRBJ2-6; a weak D match, TRBD2 (6 bases). V was cut by 0 bases and J by 0 bases, with 6 bases left in between. The CDR3 has 16 amino acids. CDR1 is MRHNA, CDR2 SNTAGT, per germline.